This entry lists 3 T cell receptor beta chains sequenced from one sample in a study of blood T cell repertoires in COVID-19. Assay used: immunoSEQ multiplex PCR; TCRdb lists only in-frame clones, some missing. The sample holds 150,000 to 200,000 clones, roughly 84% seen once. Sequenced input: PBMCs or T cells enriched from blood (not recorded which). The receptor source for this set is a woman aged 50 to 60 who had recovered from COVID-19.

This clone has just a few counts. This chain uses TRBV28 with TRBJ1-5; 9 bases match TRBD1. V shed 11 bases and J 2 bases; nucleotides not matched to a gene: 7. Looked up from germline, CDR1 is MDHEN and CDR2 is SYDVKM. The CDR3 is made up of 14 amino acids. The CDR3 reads CAGGDREGNQPQHF. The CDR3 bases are TGTGCCGGGGGGGACAGGGAGGGCAATCAGCCCCAGCATTTT.

The CDR3 here is CASSLGRVWDRPLNTEAFF. DNA of the CDR3: TGTGCCAGCAGCTTAGGCAGAGTTTGGGACAGGCCACTGAACACTGAAGCTTTCTTT. This chain connects TRBV11-2 to TRBJ1-1; 8 bases are a match to TRBD1. The CDR3 spans 19 residues. V was clipped by 1 base and J by 0 bases; unmatched bases: 13. Per germline, CDR1 SGHAT and CDR2 FQNNGV.

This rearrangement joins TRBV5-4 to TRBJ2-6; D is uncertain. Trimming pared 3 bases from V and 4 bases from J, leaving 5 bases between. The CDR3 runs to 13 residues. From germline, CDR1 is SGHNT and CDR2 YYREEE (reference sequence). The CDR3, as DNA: TGTGCCAGCAGCTCTAGGGGGGCCAACGTCCTGACTTTC. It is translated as CASSSRGANVLTF.